This record looks at one T cell receptor (beta chain) sequence and its context. No antigen is known for it. No much larger clonotype is one base removed from it; base qualities were not supplied. The data stem from a study of OX40 agonist ivuxolimab in advanced cancers. Concerning the study at large: Ivuxolimab was an agonistic, fully human IgG2 monoclonal antibody directed against OX40 (CD134), a costimulatory receptor. Intravenous ivuxolimab was administered to patients every 2 weeks at six dose levels: 0.01, 0.1, 0.3, 1.5, 3 and 10 mg/kg. Of the 50 to 55 dose-escalation patients, hepatocellular carcinoma was present in 19, melanoma in around 15, renal cell carcinoma in 9 and head and neck cancer in 9. In the dose-escalation cohort, over 65% of patients were male, and the mean age was roughly 60 years, with a range of about 20 to 90. Patients were allowed to have had prior anti-PD-1, anti-PD-L1 or anti-CTLA-4 therapy, and roughly 40% of the dose-escalation patients had been treated with checkpoint inhibitors. Partial responses were achieved by three dose-escalation patients, of whom one had hepatocellular carcinoma and two had cutaneous melanoma. The point of sequencing TCRbeta in the periphery was to test whether ivuxolimab changed TCR sequence diversity and drove clonal T-cell expansion. The paper reports the monotherapy dose-escalation portion (N ≈ 52 patients) of the phase I ivuxolimab trial. Study-wide conclusions, independent of this receptor: Clonal expansion of both CD4+ and CD8+ blood T cells was observed from baseline to week 6 at doses 0.1 to 3.0 mg/kg. Antigen specificity was not determined for the clonally expanded peripheral T cells. Low levels of normalized T-cell clonal expansion were also shown by some nonresponding patients. In the 0.1-3.0 mg/kg groups, partial responders had among the lowest normalized peripheral clonal expansion, particularly in CD8+ T cells. On average, CD8+ T cells showed more expanded clones than CD4+ T cells after ivuxolimab.

The trim is 2 bases for V and 8 bases for J, with a gap of 12 bases between the germline ends. Measured from the cysteine to the phenylalanine, the CDR3 is 14 residues long. The CDR3 DNA has 42 bases and is translated from base 1. According to the germline V gene, CDR1 reads KGHSH and CDR2 reads LQKENI. The trial excluded patients who had a history of autoimmune disease or were on systemic immunosuppression. Peripheral blood for TCR sequencing was collected from all dose cohorts at baseline, on cycle 4 day 1, and on cycle 7 day 1. The samples were drawn from a first-in-human, open-label, multicenter phase I dose-escalation trial of ivuxolimab. Adults with locally advanced or metastatic head and neck squamous cell, hepatocellular, melanoma or renal cell carcinoma were enrolled in the trial. CD4+ and CD8+ T cells were sorted separately from peripheral blood before TCR sequencing. To sequence the TCRbeta CDR3 region, genomic DNA was isolated from the sorted cells. TCRbeta CDR3 regions were sequenced using the immunoSEQ Assay. Imported from immuneACCESS, the table was reduced by TCRdb to in-frame sequences with V and J called. These copies leave out some clones; in studies compared against another copy, an unresolved V gene accounts for under half, and the cause of the remainder is not known. The sample table shows about 88,000 clones, and around 85% are seen once. 3% to 4% of the sample is taken by the ten largest.

This TCR derives from an adult with an advanced solid tumor such as melanoma, head and neck, liver or kidney cancer. Source: CD4+ or CD8+ T cells sorted from blood, taken in a trial of the OX40 agonist ivuxolimab. The chain is assembled from TRBV18 and TRBJ1-4, with no confident D gene call. The encoded CDR3 is CASSPRPGQEKLFF. The nucleotide sequence is given as TGTGCCAGCTCACCAAGGCCCGGGCAGGAAAAACTGTTTTTT. Where the CDR3 stops, the reference TRBV18 and TRBJ1-4 genes take over; the full variable domain is NAGVMQNPRHLVRRRGQEARLRCSPMKGHSHVYWYRQLPEEGLKFMVYLQKENIIDESGMPKERFSAEFPKEGPSILRIQQVVRGDSAAYFCASSPRPGQEKLFFGSGTQLSVL.